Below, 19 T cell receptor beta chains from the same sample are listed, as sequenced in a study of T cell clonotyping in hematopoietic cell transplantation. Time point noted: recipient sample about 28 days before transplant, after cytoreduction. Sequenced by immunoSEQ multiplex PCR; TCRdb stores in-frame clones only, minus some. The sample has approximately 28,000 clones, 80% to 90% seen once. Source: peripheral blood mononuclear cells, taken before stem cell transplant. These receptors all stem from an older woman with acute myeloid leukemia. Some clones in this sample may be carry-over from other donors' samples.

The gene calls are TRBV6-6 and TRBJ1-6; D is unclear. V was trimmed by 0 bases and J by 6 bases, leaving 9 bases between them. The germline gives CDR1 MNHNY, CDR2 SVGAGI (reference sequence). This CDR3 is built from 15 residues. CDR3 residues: CASSYSEGTNSPLHF. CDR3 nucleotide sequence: TGTGCCAGCAGTTACTCCGAGGGAACTAATTCACCCCTCCACTTT.

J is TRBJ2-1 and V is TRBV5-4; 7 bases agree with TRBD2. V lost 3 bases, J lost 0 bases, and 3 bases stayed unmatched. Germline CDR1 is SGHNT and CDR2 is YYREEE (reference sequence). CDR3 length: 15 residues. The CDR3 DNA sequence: TGTGCCAGCAGCTCGAGCGGGAACTCCTACAATGAGCAGTTCTTC. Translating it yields CASSSSGNSYNEQFF.

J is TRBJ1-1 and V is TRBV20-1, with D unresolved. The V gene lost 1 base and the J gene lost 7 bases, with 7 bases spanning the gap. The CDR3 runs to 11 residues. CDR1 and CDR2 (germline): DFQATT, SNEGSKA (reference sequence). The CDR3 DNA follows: TGCAGTGCTAGAGGTCAAGTTGAAGCTTTCTTT. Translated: CSARGQVEAFF.

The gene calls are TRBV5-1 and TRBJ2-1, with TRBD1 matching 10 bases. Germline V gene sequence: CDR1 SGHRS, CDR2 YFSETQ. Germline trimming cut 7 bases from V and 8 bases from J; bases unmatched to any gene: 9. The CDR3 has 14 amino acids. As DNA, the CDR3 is TGCGCCAGCGGCCGGGACAGGGGAGGGTATGAGCAGTTCTTC. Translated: CASGRDRGGYEQFF.

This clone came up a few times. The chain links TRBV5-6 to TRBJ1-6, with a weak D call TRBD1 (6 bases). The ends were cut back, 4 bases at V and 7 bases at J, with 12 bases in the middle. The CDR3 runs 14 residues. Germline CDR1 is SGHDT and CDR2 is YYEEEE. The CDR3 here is CASSHDRRNSPLHF. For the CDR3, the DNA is TGTGCCAGCAGCCATGACAGGAGAAATTCACCCCTCCACTTT.

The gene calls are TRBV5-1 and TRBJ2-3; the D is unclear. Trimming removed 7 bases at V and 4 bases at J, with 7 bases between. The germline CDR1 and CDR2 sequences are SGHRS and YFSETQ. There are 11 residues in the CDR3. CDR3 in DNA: TGCGCCAGCCATGGTCCAGATACGCAGTATTTT. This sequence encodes CASHGPDTQYF.

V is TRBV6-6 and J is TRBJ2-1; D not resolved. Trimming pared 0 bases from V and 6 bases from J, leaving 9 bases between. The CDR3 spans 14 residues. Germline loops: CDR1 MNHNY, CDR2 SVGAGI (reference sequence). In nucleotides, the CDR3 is TGTGCCAGCAGTTACTCGGGCTTCCTCAATGAGCAGTTCTTC. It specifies CASSYSGFLNEQFF.

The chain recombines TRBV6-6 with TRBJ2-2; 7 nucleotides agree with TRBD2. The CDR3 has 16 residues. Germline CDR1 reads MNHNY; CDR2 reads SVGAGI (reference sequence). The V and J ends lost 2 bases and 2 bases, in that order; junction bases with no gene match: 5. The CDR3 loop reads CASSYLRGDNTGELFF. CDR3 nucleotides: TGTGCCAGCAGTTACCTACGGGGGGATAACACCGGGGAGCTGTTTTTT.

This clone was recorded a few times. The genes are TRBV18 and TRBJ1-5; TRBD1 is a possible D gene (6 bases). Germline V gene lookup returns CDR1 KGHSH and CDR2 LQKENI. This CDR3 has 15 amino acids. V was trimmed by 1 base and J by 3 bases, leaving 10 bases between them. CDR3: CASSPQRDNNQPQHF. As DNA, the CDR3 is TGTGCCAGCTCACCACAGAGGGACAACAATCAGCCCCAGCATTTT.

CDR3 nucleotides: TGTGCCAGCAGCTTACAAAGGAGAATGGATACGCAGTATTTT. As protein: CASSLQRRMDTQYF. The chain couples TRBV7-2 to TRBJ2-3; D remains ambiguous. V lost 2 bases and J lost 6, with 12 bases in between. CDR1 SGHTA and CDR2 FQGNSA come from the germline V gene. The CDR3 contains 14 residues.

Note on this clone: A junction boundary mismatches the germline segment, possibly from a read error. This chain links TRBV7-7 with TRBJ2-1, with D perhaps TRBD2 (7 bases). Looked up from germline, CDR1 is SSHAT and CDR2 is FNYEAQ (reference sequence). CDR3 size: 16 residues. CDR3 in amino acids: CASSPGGGGSYNEQFF. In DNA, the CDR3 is TGTGCTAGCAGCCCAGGAGGGGGGGGCTCCTACAATGAGCAGTTCTTC.

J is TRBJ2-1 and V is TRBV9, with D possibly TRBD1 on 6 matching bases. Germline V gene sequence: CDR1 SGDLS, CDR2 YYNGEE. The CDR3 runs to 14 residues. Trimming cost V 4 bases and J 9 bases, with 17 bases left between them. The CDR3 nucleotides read TGTGCCAGCAGCATACAGGGTTCGAGTAGTGAGCAGTTCTTC. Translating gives CASSIQGSSSEQFF.

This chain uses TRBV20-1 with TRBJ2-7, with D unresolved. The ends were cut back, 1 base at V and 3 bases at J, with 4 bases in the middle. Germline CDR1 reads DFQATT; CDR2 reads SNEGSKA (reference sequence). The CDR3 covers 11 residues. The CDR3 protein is CSARGIYEQYF. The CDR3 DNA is TGCAGTGCTAGAGGGATCTACGAGCAGTACTTC.

CDR3 amino acids: CASQAGQGFYQPQHF. In nucleotides, the CDR3 is TGTGCCAGTCAGGCCGGACAGGGGTTTTATCAGCCCCAGCATTTT. The rearrangement links TRBV19 to TRBJ1-5; TRBD1 matches at 9 bases. The CDR3 runs to 15 residues. V shed 8 bases, J shed 5 bases, and the junction held 10 bases outside the gene matches. The germline V gene has CDR1 LNHDA and CDR2 SQIVND (reference sequence).

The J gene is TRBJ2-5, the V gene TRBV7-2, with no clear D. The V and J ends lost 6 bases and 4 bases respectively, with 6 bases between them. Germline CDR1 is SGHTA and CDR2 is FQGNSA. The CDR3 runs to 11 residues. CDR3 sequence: CASRQRETQYF. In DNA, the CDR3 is TGTGCCAGCAGACAGAGAGAGACCCAGTACTTC.

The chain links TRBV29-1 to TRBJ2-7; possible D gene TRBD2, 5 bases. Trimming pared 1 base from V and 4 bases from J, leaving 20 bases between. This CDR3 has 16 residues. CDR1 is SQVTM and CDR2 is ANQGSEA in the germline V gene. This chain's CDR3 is CSVEVEERFFGYEQYF. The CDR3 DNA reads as TGCAGCGTTGAAGTGGAGGAGAGGTTTTTCGGGTACGAGCAGTACTTC.

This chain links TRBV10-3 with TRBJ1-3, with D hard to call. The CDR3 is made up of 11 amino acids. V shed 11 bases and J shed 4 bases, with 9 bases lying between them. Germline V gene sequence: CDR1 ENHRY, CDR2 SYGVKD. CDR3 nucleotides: TGTGCCCAACGGGAGGGAAACACCATATATTTT. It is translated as CAQREGNTIYF.

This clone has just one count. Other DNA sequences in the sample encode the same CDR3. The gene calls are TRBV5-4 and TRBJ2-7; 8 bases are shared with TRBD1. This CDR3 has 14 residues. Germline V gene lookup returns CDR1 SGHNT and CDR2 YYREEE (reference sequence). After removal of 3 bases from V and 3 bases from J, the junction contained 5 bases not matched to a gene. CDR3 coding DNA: TGTGCCAGCAGCTCCCGACAGGGGATCTACGAGCAGTACTTC. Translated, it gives CASSSRQGIYEQYF. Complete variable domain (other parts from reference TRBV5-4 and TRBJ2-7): ETGVTQSPTHLIKTRGQQVTLRCSSQSGHNTVSWYQQALGQGPQFIFQYYREEENGRGNFPPRFSGLQFPNYSSELNVNALELDDSALYLCASSSRQGIYEQYFGPGTRLTVT.

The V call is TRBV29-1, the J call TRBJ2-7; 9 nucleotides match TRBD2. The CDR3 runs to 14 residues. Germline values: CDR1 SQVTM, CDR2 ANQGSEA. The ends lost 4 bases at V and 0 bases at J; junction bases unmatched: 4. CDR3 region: CSVGGGGSSYEQYF. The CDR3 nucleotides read TGCAGCGTTGGCGGGGGGGGAAGCTCCTACGAGCAGTACTTC.